The 10 T cell receptor beta chains given below trace back to one sample, sequenced in a study of CD8 T cells in ankylosing spondylitis. TCRdb redid the calling of the 5' RACE reads with MiXCR, one entry per CDR3 protein. The data show some 250,000 distinct CDR3 sequences, 7.5% to 9% seen once. The sample consisted of blood, either unsorted or a sorted T cell fraction (not recorded which). The receptor set was obtained from a male donor with ankylosing spondylitis or in good health (not recorded which).

The V call is TRBV6-2 or TRBV6-3, the J call TRBJ2-2, with a tentative D call TRBD1 (5 bases). The germline V and J ends were trimmed by 5 bases and 8 bases, with 9 bases remaining between them. The CDR3 is 12 residues long. Germline lookup yields CDR1 MNHEY and CDR2 SVGEGT. CDR3 in amino acids: CASSRQPGELFF. The CDR3 bases are TGTGCCAGCAGTCGACAGCCTGGGGAGCTGTTTTTT.

The table lists this clonotype with many counts. The chain recombines TRBV7-9 with TRBJ1-4; 7 nucleotides line up with TRBD1. Germline values: CDR1 SEHNR, CDR2 FQNEAQ (reference sequence). V shed 1 base, J shed 7 bases, and the junction held 3 bases outside the gene matches. The CDR3 has 14 residues. Here the CDR3 reads CASSLVPGGEKLFF. CDR3 coding DNA: TGTGCCAGCAGCTTAGTACCAGGGGGTGAAAAACTGTTTTTT.

This clonotype appeared many times. The chain combines TRBV12-3 or TRBV12-4 with TRBJ2-3; 10 positions match TRBD1. Unmatched junction bases numbered 7, after V lost 5 bases and J lost 2 bases. The CDR3 is 16 residues long. The CDR3 bases are TGTGCCAGCAGTCGGACAGGGGGTGCATACACAGATACGCAGTATTTT. It encodes CASSRTGGAYTDTQYF.

This clonotype was seen many times. The CDR3: CASSLEVSGHYNEQFF. The CDR3 nucleotides read TGTGCCAGCAGCTTAGAGGTTAGCGGGCACTACAATGAGCAGTTCTTC. The rearrangement links TRBV11-2 to TRBJ2-1; 7 bases match TRBD2. The CDR3 runs 16 residues. Per the germline V gene, CDR1 is SGHAT and CDR2 is FQNNGV. V shed 0 bases, J shed 3 bases, and the junction held 5 bases outside the gene matches.

This clonotype was seen repeatedly, ten times or more. V usage is TRBV4-3 and J usage is TRBJ2-1; D unresolved. V was pared by 0 bases and J by 6 bases, with 6 bases between. The CDR3 totals 13 residues. Germline loops: CDR1 LGHNA, CDR2 YSLEER. CDR3 bases: TGCGCCAGCAGCCAAGAATCCGGCAATGAGCAGTTCTTC. Its protein is CASSQESGNEQFF.

This clonotype showed up many times. This CDR3 is CASSFTPNEQFF. The CDR3 coding sequence is TGTGCCAGCAGTTTCACTCCCAATGAGCAGTTCTTC. V and J are TRBV12-3 or TRBV12-4 and TRBJ2-1; D unclear. This CDR3 is built from 12 residues. V lost 3 bases and J lost 6, with 6 bases in between.

Many counts were recorded for this clonotype. The gene calls are TRBV12-3 or TRBV12-4 and TRBJ1-2, with D possibly TRBD1 on 5 matching bases. CDR3 length equals 14 residues. Trimming removed 6 bases from V and 1 base from J, with 12 bases in between. DNA for the CDR3: TGTGCCAGCAGGGGGACCCCCATTAACTATGGCTACACCTTC. Protein: CASRGTPINYGYTF.

This clonotype was found many times. V is TRBV5-1 and J is TRBJ2-1; TRBD1 agrees at 10 bases. This CDR3 has 16 residues. Germline assignment: CDR1 SGHRS and CDR2 YFSETQ. Germline trimming cut 2 bases from V and 9 bases from J; bases unmatched to any gene: 11. The CDR3 DNA reads as TGCGCCAGCAGCTTAACCCAGACAGGGGGCGTCGGTGAGCAGTTCTTC. It yields the protein CASSLTQTGGVGEQFF.

This clonotype appeared many times. J is TRBJ1-5 and V is TRBV10-3, with D uncertain. Between the trimmed V and J ends, which lost 4 bases and 5 bases, there was a span of 9 bases. This CDR3 has 13 residues. The germline gives CDR1 ENHRY, CDR2 SYGVKD. The CDR3 loop is CAISVGGYQPQHF. The DNA of the CDR3 is TGTGCCATCAGTGTCGGCGGTTATCAGCCCCAGCATTTT.

There are many counts of this clonotype. The V call is TRBV4-2, the J call TRBJ2-1; 9 nucleotides align to TRBD1. The germline CDR1 and CDR2 sequences are LGHNA and YNFKEQ. After removal of 0 bases from V and 8 bases from J, the junction contained 8 bases not matched to a gene. The CDR3 contains 16 residues. CDR3 residues: CASSQDTGTGRDEQFF. The CDR3 region has the DNA TGTGCCAGCAGCCAAGATACTGGGACAGGGCGCGATGAGCAGTTCTTC.